Below are 17 T cell receptor beta chains sequenced from a single sample in a study of cytomegalovirus exposure and HLA in healthy donors. PCR primers comprised 60 Vbeta and 13 Jbeta primers. Only in-frame clones appear in the TCRdb table, and some are missing; sequencing was by immunoSEQ multiplex PCR. The sample lists about 52,000 clones, 65% to 85% occurring once. The sample was PBMCs. The source of these receptors is a young man in good health and CMV-seronegative.

V gene TRBV6-4 combines with J gene TRBJ2-5; tentatively, D is TRBD2 (5 bases). This CDR3 spans 14 amino acids. Germline V lookup: CDR1 MRHNA, CDR2 SNTAGT. V dropped 5 bases and J dropped 4 bases, with 14 bases sitting between them. CDR3 sequence reads: CASSSGSLGETQYF. For the CDR3, the DNA is TGTGCCAGCAGTAGTGGGAGCCTGGGAGAGACCCAGTACTTC.

The CDR3 nucleotides are TGTGCCAGCAGCTTACGAGCAACCAACTACAATGAGCAGTTCTTC. This gives the protein CASSLRATNYNEQFF. The chain combines TRBV7-2 with TRBJ2-1; D gene unclear. Deletions cut 2 bases from V and 3 bases from J, with 11 bases between. This CDR3 has 15 amino acids. Germline CDR1 SGHTA, CDR2 FQGNSA.

This clone has more than one count but fewer than ten. The chain joins TRBV15 to TRBJ1-4; the D is unclear. This CDR3 contains 14 residues. Germline V gives CDR1 LNHNV, CDR2 YYDKDF (reference sequence). V lost 5 bases and J lost 4, with 11 bases in between. The CDR3 is CATSAEPNNEKLFF. The CDR3 DNA sequence: TGTGCCACCAGCGCGGAACCGAATAATGAAAAACTGTTTTTT.

Only a few counts were recorded for this clone. The chain couples TRBV4-3 to TRBJ1-5, with TRBD1 as a possible D gene (6 bases). V gave up 1 base and J gave up 7 bases, with 20 bases separating them. Germline CDR1 LGHNA, CDR2 YSLEER. The CDR3 covers 17 residues. The CDR3 nucleotides are TGCGCCAGCAGCCAAGTTCTAGGGGGGGGCTCTGGACAGCCCCAGCATTTT. Its translation: CASSQVLGGGSGQPQHF.

The chain recombines TRBV6-5 with TRBJ2-7; D perhaps matches TRBD1 (6 bases). Per germline, CDR1 MNHEY and CDR2 SVGAGI. The V end was cut by 6 bases, the J end by 0 bases, with 15 bases between. The CDR3 is made up of 15 amino acids. CDR3 sequence reads: CASSRRTDLSYEQYF. For the CDR3, the DNA is TGTGCCAGCAGCCGTCGGACAGACCTCTCCTACGAGCAGTACTTC.

V gene TRBV19 combines with J gene TRBJ2-1; 8 nucleotides match TRBD2. The CDR3 extends over 13 amino acids. Germline values: CDR1 LNHDA, CDR2 SQIVND (reference sequence). Trimming took 5 bases from V and 6 from J; bases not matched to a gene: 3. For the CDR3, the DNA is TGTGCCAGTAGTGGACTAGCCCTCAATGAGCAGTTCTTC. Translating it yields CASSGLALNEQFF.

This clone was counted only a few times. The chain joins TRBV10-3 to TRBJ1-1, with 8 bases aligning to TRBD1. The length of the CDR3 is 14 residues. Germline loops: CDR1 ENHRY, CDR2 SYGVKD. After removal of 6 bases from V and 1 base from J, the junction contained 4 bases not matched to a gene. The CDR3 region is CAISQTGANTEAFF. Written as DNA, the CDR3 is TGTGCCATCAGCCAGACAGGGGCGAACACTGAAGCTTTCTTT.

This sequence joins TRBV6-1 and TRBJ1-1; D uncertain. CDR3 length equals 10 residues. From germline, CDR1 is MNHNS and CDR2 SASEGT. Trimming shortened V by 6 bases and J by 8 bases, and 7 bases separated the two germline ends. DNA for the CDR3: TGTGCCAGCAGCTCGGGGGAAGCTTTCTTT. This translates into CASSSGEAFF.

The chain recombines TRBV7-9 with TRBJ1-2; 8 bases agree with TRBD1. The V gene's germline CDR1 is SEHNR and CDR2 FQNEAQ (reference sequence). Germline trimming cut 6 bases from V and 6 bases from J; bases unmatched to any gene: 6. CDR3 length equals 13 residues. In nucleotides, the CDR3 is TGTGCCAGCAGTCACGACAGGGGACATGGCTACACCTTC. As protein: CASSHDRGHGYTF.

This clone was found once. The chain uses TRBV11-2 and TRBJ2-3, with TRBD1 matching 7 bases. Germline lookup yields CDR1 SGHAT and CDR2 FQNNGV. Trimming removed 5 bases from V and 8 bases from J; junction bases left unmatched: 4. The CDR3 is made up of 12 amino acids. The chain's CDR3 is CASSPGQSTQYF. The CDR3 coding sequence is TGTGCCAGCAGCCCGGGACAGAGTACGCAGTATTTT.

The rearrangement uses TRBV12-5 and TRBJ2-7; 9 bases agree with TRBD1. Trimming cost V 5 bases and J 2 bases; bases outside gene matches: 4. Germline loops: CDR1 LGHNT, CDR2 FRNRAP. The CDR3 contains 14 residues. The CDR3 coding sequence is TGTGCTAGTGGTCCGGGACAGGGCACCTACGAGCAGTACTTC. Amino acid sequence: CASGPGQGTYEQYF.

This clone was seen just once. The chain carries TRBV30 and TRBJ1-5, with a possible D match to TRBD1 (6 bases). Germline V gives CDR1 GTSNPN, CDR2 SVGIG (reference sequence). This CDR3 has 13 residues. With 6 bases removed from V and 7 bases from J, the gap between germline ends came to 16 bases. CDR3: CACNGGGGQPQHF. The DNA of the CDR3 is TGTGCCTGCAACGGGGGGGGCGGACAGCCCCAGCATTTT.

V and J are TRBV7-2 and TRBJ2-7; 9 bases match TRBD2. Per the germline V gene, CDR1 is SGHTA and CDR2 is FQGNSA. This CDR3 contains 15 residues. V lost 5 bases and J lost 2; bases outside the gene matches: 7. CDR3: CASSLSGRKTYEQYF. CDR3 sequence (DNA): TGTGCCAGCAGCCTCAGCGGGAGGAAGACCTACGAGCAGTACTTC.

The CDR3 region is CASSLGGQGASSYNSPLHF. In DNA, the CDR3 is TGTGCCAGCAGCTTAGGCGGTCAGGGGGCGAGCTCCTATAATTCACCCCTCCACTTT. This chain connects TRBV7-2 to TRBJ1-6, with 8 bases identical to TRBD1. Germline V lookup: CDR1 SGHTA, CDR2 FQGNSA. V shed 1 base, J shed 0 bases, and the junction held 8 bases outside the gene matches. The CDR3 consists of 19 residues.

The chain employs TRBV7-2 and TRBJ1-1; tentatively, D is TRBD1 (6 bases). The CDR3 spans 14 residues. V lost 3 bases to trimming and J lost 1 base, with 9 bases between them. The germline V gene encodes CDR1 SGHTA and CDR2 FQGNSA. CDR3 sequence (DNA): TGTGCCAGCAGCTTGGCAGGGGCGAACACTGAAGCTTTCTTT. Translated, it gives CASSLAGANTEAFF.

This clone was seen a few times. The chain carries TRBV18 and TRBJ2-5; no reliable D call. V gave up 1 base and J gave up 2 bases, with 11 bases separating them. CDR1 and CDR2 (germline): KGHSH, LQKENI. This CDR3 has 15 residues. The chain's CDR3 is CASSPLAAAQETQYF. CDR3 DNA sequence: TGTGCCAGCTCACCACTGGCGGCAGCTCAAGAGACCCAGTACTTC. Using reference TRBV18 and TRBJ2-5 for the parts outside the CDR3, the full variable domain is NAGVMQNPRHLVRRRGQEARLRCSPMKGHSHVYWYRQLPEEGLKFMVYLQKENIIDESGMPKERFSAEFPKEGPSILRIQQVVRGDSAAYFCASSPLAAAQETQYFGPGTRLLVL.

The V call is TRBV6-5, the J call TRBJ1-6; 9 nucleotides align to TRBD1. The CDR3 runs 14 residues. With 8 bases clipped from V and 5 bases from J, the junction kept 4 bases outside the gene matches. Germline V gene sequence: CDR1 MNHEY, CDR2 SVGAGI. CDR3 protein: CASGGQGNNSPLHF. The CDR3 nucleotides read TGTGCCAGCGGAGGACAGGGGAATAATTCACCCCTCCACTTT.